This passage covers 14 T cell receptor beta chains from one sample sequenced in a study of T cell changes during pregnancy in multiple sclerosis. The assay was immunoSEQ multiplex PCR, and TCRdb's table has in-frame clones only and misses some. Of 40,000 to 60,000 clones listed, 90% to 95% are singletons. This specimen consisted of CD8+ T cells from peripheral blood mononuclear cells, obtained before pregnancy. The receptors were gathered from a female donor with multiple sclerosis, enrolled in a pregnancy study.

The CDR3 DNA follows: TGTGCCAGCAGCCCCTCTACTAGCGGGACCCTTTGGGTCAAAAACATTCAGTACTTC. Protein product: CASSPSTSGTLWVKNIQYF. This rearrangement joins TRBV13 to TRBJ2-4, with 10 bases lining up with TRBD2. This CDR3 has 19 residues. Trimming took 5 bases from V and 3 from J; bases not matched to a gene: 16. Germline-derived CDR1 and CDR2 are PRHDT and FYEKMQ (reference sequence).

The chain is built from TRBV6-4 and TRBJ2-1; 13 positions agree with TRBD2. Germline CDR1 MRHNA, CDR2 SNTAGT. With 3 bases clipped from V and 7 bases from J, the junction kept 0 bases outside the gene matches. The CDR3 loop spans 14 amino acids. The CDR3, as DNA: TGTGCCAGCAGTGAGACTAGCGGGGGGAATGAGCAGTTCTTC. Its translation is CASSETSGGNEQFF.

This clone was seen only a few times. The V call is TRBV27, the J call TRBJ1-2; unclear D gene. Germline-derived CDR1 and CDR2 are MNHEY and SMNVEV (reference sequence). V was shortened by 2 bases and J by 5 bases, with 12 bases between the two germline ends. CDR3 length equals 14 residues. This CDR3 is CASSLAPGGYGYTF. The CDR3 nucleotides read TGTGCCAGCAGTTTAGCACCGGGCGGGTATGGCTACACCTTC.

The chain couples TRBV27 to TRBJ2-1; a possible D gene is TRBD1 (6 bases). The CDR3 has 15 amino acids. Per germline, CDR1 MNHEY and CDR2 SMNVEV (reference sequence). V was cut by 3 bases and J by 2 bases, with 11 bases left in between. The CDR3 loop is CASSFGTTPYNEQFF. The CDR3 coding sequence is TGTGCCAGCAGTTTTGGGACAACTCCCTACAATGAGCAGTTCTTC.

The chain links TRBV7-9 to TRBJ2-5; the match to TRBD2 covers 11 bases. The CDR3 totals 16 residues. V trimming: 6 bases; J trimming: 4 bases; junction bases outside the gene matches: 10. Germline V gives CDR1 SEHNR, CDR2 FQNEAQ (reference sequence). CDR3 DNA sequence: TGTGCCAGCAGTGCAGGTAGCGGGAGGGCCGCAGAGACCCAGTACTTC. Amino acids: CASSAGSGRAAETQYF.

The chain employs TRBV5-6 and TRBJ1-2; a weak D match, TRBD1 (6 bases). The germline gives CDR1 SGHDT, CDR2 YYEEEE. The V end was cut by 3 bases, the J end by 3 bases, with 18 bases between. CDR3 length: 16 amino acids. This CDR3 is CASSSGTGFPYYGYTF. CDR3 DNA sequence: TGTGCCAGCAGCTCGGGTACAGGGTTTCCTTACTATGGCTACACCTTC. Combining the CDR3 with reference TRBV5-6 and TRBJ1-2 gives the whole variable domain DAGVTQSPTHLIKTRGQQVTLRCSPKSGHDTVSWYQQALGQGPQFIFQYYEEEERQRGNFPDRFSGHQFPNYSSELNVNALLLGDSALYLCASSSGTGFPYYGYTFGSGTRLTVV.

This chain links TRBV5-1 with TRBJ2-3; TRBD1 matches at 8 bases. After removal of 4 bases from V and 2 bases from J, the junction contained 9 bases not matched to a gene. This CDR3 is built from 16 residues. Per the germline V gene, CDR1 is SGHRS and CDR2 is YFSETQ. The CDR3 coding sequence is TGCGCCAGCAGCGGGGGGACAGGAATCAACACAGATACGCAGTATTTT. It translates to CASSGGTGINTDTQYF.

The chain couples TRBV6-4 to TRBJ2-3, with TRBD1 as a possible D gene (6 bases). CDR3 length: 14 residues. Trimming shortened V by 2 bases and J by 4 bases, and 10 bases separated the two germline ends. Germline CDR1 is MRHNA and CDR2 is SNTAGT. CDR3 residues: CASSDQPGADTQYF. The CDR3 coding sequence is TGTGCCAGCAGTGACCAGCCAGGGGCAGATACGCAGTATTTT.

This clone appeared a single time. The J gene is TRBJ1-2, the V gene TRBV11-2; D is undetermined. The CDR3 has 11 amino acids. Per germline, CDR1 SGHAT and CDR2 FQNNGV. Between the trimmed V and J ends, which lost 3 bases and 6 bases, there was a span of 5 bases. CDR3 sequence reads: CASSFINGYTF. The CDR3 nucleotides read TGTGCCAGCAGCTTTATTAATGGCTACACCTTC.

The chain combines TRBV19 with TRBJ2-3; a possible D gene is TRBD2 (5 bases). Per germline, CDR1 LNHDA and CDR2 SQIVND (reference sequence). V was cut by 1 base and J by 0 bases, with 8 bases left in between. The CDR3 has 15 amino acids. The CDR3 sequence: CASSIAGVSTDTQYF. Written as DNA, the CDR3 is TGTGCCAGTAGTATAGCCGGGGTAAGCACAGATACGCAGTATTTT.

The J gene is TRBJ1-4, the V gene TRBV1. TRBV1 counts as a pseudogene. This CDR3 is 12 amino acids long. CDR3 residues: CTSSVDSEKLFF. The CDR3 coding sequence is TGCACCAGCAGCGTCGACTCAGAAAAACTGTTTTTT.

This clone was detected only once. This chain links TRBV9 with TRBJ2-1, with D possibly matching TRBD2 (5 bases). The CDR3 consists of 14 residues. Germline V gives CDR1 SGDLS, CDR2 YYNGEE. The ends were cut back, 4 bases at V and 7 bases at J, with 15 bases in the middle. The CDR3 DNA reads TGTGCCAGCAGCTCCGGAGGAGCACCAAATGAGCAGTTCTTC. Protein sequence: CASSSGGAPNEQFF. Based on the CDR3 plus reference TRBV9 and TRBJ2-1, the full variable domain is DSGVTQTPKHLITATGQRVTLRCSPRSGDLSVYWYQQSLDQGLQFLIQYYNGEERAKGNILERFSAQQFPDLHSELNLSSLELGDSALYFCASSSGGAPNEQFFGPGTRLTVL.

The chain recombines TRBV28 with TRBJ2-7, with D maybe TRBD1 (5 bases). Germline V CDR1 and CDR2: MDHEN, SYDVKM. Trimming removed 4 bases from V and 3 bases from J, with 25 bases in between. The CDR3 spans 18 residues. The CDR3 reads CASSSRPMSTVTFYEQYF. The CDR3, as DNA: TGTGCCAGCAGTTCCCGTCCTATGTCGACAGTAACCTTCTACGAGCAGTACTTC. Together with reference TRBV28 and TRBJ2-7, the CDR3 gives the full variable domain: DVKVTQSSRYLVKRTGEKVFLECVQDMDHENMFWYRQDPGLGLRLIYFSYDVKMKEKGDIPEGYSVSREKKERFSLILESASTNQTSMYLCASSSRPMSTVTFYEQYFGPGTRLTVT.

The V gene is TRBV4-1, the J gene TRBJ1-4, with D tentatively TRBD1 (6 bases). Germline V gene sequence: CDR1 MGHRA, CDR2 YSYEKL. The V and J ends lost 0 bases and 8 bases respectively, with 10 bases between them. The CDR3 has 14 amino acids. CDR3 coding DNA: TGCGCCAGCAGCCAAGATGGGGGCAGGGAAAAACTGTTTTTT. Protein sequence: CASSQDGGREKLFF.